A single sample is the source of the 18 T cell receptor beta chains below, sequenced in a study of Ad26.COV2.S vaccination and SARS-CoV-2 variants. Generated by immunoSEQ multiplex PCR, the TCRdb table keeps only in-frame clones and is missing some. The table has 120,000 to 150,000 clones, 80% to 90% seen once. The source was peripheral blood, collected after recovery from COVID-19. These receptor sequences come from a human donor who had recovered from COVID-19.

This clone was observed a handful of times. V and J are TRBV10-3 and TRBJ1-1; the D is unclear. V was clipped by 4 bases and J by 0 bases, with 9 bases between them. The CDR3 is made up of 14 amino acids. Per the germline V gene, CDR1 is ENHRY and CDR2 is SYGVKD. This chain's CDR3 is CAISAGEMNTEAFF. The CDR3, as DNA: TGTGCCATCAGTGCCGGGGAGATGAACACTGAAGCTTTCTTT.

The genes are TRBV10-3 and TRBJ1-5; 7 bases are shared with TRBD1. The CDR3 loop spans 14 amino acids. Germline values: CDR1 ENHRY, CDR2 SYGVKD. With V trimmed by 6 bases and J by 4 bases, 6 bases remained unmatched. The CDR3: CAIRAGGGNQPQHF. Written as DNA, the CDR3 is TGTGCCATCAGGGCAGGGGGTGGTAATCAGCCCCAGCATTTT.

The chain links TRBV28 to TRBJ2-2; no firm D call. From germline, CDR1 is MDHEN and CDR2 SYDVKM. This CDR3 region has 17 residues. V gave up 6 bases and J gave up 1 base, with 18 bases separating them. The CDR3 bases are TGTGCCAGCAGATCCCCCACCCGAGTTAGGAACACCGGGGAGCTGTTTTTT. Residues: CASRSPTRVRNTGELFF.

This chain connects TRBV6-2 or TRBV6-3 to TRBJ1-2; possibly TRBD1 for D (5 bases). The CDR3 is made up of 13 amino acids. V dropped 6 bases and J dropped 2 bases, with 10 bases sitting between them. The V gene's germline CDR1 is MNHEY and CDR2 SVGEGT. This CDR3 is CASSRDRNYGYTF. The DNA of the CDR3 is TGTGCCAGCAGCCGGGACCGCAACTATGGCTACACCTTC.

This clone was seen once. This chain connects TRBV10-3 to TRBJ2-7; a weak D match, TRBD2 (5 bases). CDR3 size: 14 residues. Trimming took 3 bases from V and 4 from J, leaving 13 bases between them. The germline CDR1 and CDR2 sequences are ENHRY and SYGVKD. CDR3 DNA sequence: TGTGCCATCAGTGACGTCCATACTAGATACGAGCAGTACTTC. Protein sequence: CAISDVHTRYEQYF.

CDR3 sequence reads: CASSVQTTGVRNTIYF. The CDR3, as DNA: TGTGCCAGCAGTGTCCAGACGACAGGGGTGAGGAACACCATATATTTT. V is TRBV28 and J is TRBJ1-3, with 8 bases that match TRBD1. J lost 7 bases, V lost 5 bases, and 13 bases had no gene match. This CDR3 comprises 16 residues. Germline-derived CDR1 and CDR2 are MDHEN and SYDVKM.

The chain has TRBV7-8 and TRBJ2-5; TRBD2 matches at 8 bases. Trimming cost V 5 bases and J 4 bases; bases outside gene matches: 9. Germline V gene sequence: CDR1 SGHVS, CDR2 FQNEAQ. There are 15 residues in the CDR3. CDR3 protein: CASSQPGLDRETQYF. For the CDR3, the DNA is TGTGCCAGCAGCCAACCGGGACTAGATAGAGAGACCCAGTACTTC.

The CDR3 DNA follows: TGTGCCAGCAGCCCCCCGGACAACTCCTACGAGCAGTACTTC. Translating it yields CASSPPDNSYEQYF. This rearrangement joins TRBV6-2 or TRBV6-3 to TRBJ2-7; D possibly corresponds to TRBD1 (5 bases). CDR3 length equals 14 residues. The germline V and J ends were trimmed by 6 bases and 0 bases, with 12 bases remaining between them. Per germline, CDR1 MNHEY and CDR2 SVGEGT.

The rearrangement links TRBV4-1 to TRBJ2-1; 8 bases fit TRBD2. Germline V gene lookup returns CDR1 MGHRA and CDR2 YSYEKL. Losses at the gene ends were 2 bases for V and 9 bases for J; bases not matched to a gene: 9. CDR3 size: 15 residues. The CDR3 is CASSQLGLALREQFF. The CDR3 DNA sequence: TGCGCCAGCAGCCAATTAGGACTAGCTCTACGTGAGCAGTTCTTC.

The genes are TRBV27 and TRBJ1-1; D may be TRBD1 (6 bases). Germline V lookup: CDR1 MNHEY, CDR2 SMNVEV (reference sequence). The CDR3 consists of 15 residues. V lost 0 bases, J lost 1 base, and 9 bases lay in between. CDR3: CASSLSGGGNTEAFF. The DNA of the CDR3 is TGTGCCAGCAGTTTATCAGGGGGAGGGAACACTGAAGCTTTCTTT.

This chain uses TRBV30 with TRBJ2-7; 7 bases match TRBD1. The CDR3 contains 13 residues. V was clipped by 2 bases and J by 4 bases; unmatched bases: 5. CDR1 GTSNPN and CDR2 SVGIG come from the germline V gene (reference sequence). CDR3 protein: CAWSIQGLYEQYF. The CDR3 bases are TGTGCCTGGAGTATACAGGGGTTATACGAGCAGTACTTC.

V usage is TRBV21-1 and J usage is TRBJ1-1; the DNA was not used to check the table's D call, TRBD1. TRBV21-1 has pseudogene status. This CDR3 is 18 amino acids long. In DNA form, the CDR3 reads TGTGCCAGCAGCGCCCATGGGCCGATCAGGGGGCAGCACACTGAAGCTTTCTTT. Its translation: CASSAHGPIRGQHTEAFF.

V is TRBV2 and J is TRBJ1-1; TRBD1 matches at 11 bases. The CDR3 length is 17 residues. V dropped 7 bases and J dropped 4; count of bases not matched to a gene: 14. Germline assignment: CDR1 SNHLY and CDR2 FYNNEI. The CDR3 region is CASNNPPGQGGSTEAFF. The CDR3 coding sequence is TGTGCCAGCAATAACCCCCCGGGACAGGGGGGTAGCACTGAAGCTTTCTTT.

A single count supports this clone. J is TRBJ1-2 and V is TRBV18; D gene unclear. The length of the CDR3 is 14 residues. Looked up from germline, CDR1 is KGHSH and CDR2 is LQKENI. Trimming stripped 3 bases from V and 4 bases from J, with 12 bases between. The CDR3 loop reads CASSPSVQSYGYTF. The CDR3 DNA reads TGTGCCAGCTCACCGTCCGTCCAATCCTATGGCTACACCTTC.

The J gene is TRBJ1-4, the V gene TRBV7-9, with TRBD1 matching 8 bases. Germline V gene data show CDR1 as SEHNR and CDR2 as FQNEAQ (reference sequence). Trimming took 4 bases from V and 3 from J; bases not matched to a gene: 4. The CDR3 consists of 15 residues. DNA of the CDR3: TGTGCCAGCAGCTCACCGGGACAGGCTAATGAAAAACTGTTTTTT. This gives the protein CASSSPGQANEKLFF.

The V and J genes are TRBV9 and TRBJ1-5; D is unclear. V lost 1 base to trimming and J lost 0 bases, with 8 bases between them. CDR1 SGDLS and CDR2 YYNGEE come from the germline V gene. This CDR3 region has 15 residues. The CDR3 bases are TGTGCCAGCAGCGTACAAGGGAATAGCAATCAGCCCCAGCATTTT. Protein: CASSVQGNSNQPQHF.

The CDR3 DNA reads as TGCGCCAGCAGCTGGGAAGAGACTAGCACAGATACGCAGTATTTT. Its protein is CASSWEETSTDTQYF. This chain connects TRBV5-1 to TRBJ2-3; D not resolved. The CDR3 runs to 15 residues. In germline, CDR1 is SGHRS, CDR2 YFSETQ. V gave up 3 bases and J gave up 0 bases, with 11 bases separating them.

The chain recombines TRBV19 with TRBJ2-2; D tentatively fits TRBD1 or TRBD2 (5 bases each). Looked up from germline, CDR1 is LNHDA and CDR2 is SQIVND (reference sequence). The CDR3 spans 15 residues. V was pared by 7 bases and J by 4 bases, with 16 bases between. The chain's CDR3 is CASKGSTGTTGELFF. The CDR3, as DNA: TGTGCCAGTAAAGGAAGTACGGGGACCACCGGGGAGCTGTTTTTT.